The sequence of this T cell receptor beta chain was determined in a study of shared clonotypes between healthy human individuals. Cells designated naive CD8 were CD45RO-negative and were positively selected for CCR7, with terminally differentiated effector memory CD45RA+ cells excluded. Donation came from healthy HIV-negative adults that had no recent acute infections or vaccinations. TCRdb's copy holds only in-frame clones and misses some; the assay was immunoSEQ multiplex PCR. Altogether around 2,000,000 clones are present, roughly 94% being singletons, with the ten largest covering approximately 1.2%. The V gene end was trimmed by 10 bases and the J gene end by 2 bases; junction bases not matched to a gene: 7. CDR3 length equals 13 residues. Germline V gene data show CDR1 as MNHEY and CDR2 as SMNVEV (reference sequence).

Sequencing was carried out using naive CD8+ T cells sorted from blood. This clonotype was sampled from a man between 18 and 29 years old in good health. V and J are TRBV27 and TRBJ2-7; 8 positions match TRBD1. The chain's CDR3 is CATSDRGTYEQYF. The CDR3 region has the DNA TGTGCCACTAGCGACAGGGGTACCTACGAGCAGTACTTC.